These 3 T cell receptor beta chains came from one sample sequenced in a study of CD8+ T cells in alopecia areata (dated by TCRdb to the late 2010s). The intended sense of this specimen's treatment or condition label: oral pan-JAK inhibitor, 5-10 mg twice daily. The method behind the library was the immunoSEQ multiplex PCR assay. To provide template for TCR sequencing, every sample had RNA extracted and reverse transcribed into cDNA. Here the immuneACCESS table is served through TCRdb, limited to in-frame sequences with V and J called. Missing clones are a known gap in these copies; in checked studies unresolved V genes cover under half, and the rest lacks a known reason. The sample contains 200,000 or so clones, around 43% of them found a single time. The top ten hold about 2.6% of the sample. This material consisted of CD4+ T cells sorted from blood, taken between weeks 36 and 40, from a patient treated with tofacitinib. The receptors come from a human donor with alopecia areata.

The V and J genes are TRBV7-9 and TRBJ2-1; D is unclear. The CDR3 loop spans 14 amino acids. V shed 11 bases and J shed 0 bases, with 14 bases lying between them. Per the germline V gene, CDR1 is SEHNR and CDR2 is FQNEAQ (reference sequence). CDR3 sequence reads: CAPGVASSYNEQFF. As DNA, the CDR3 is TGTGCCCCCGGAGTTGCGAGCTCCTACAATGAGCAGTTCTTC.

This clone appeared a single time. The chain employs TRBV5-1 and TRBJ1-2; D gene unclear. The CDR3 contains 13 residues. Germline-derived CDR1 and CDR2 are SGHRS and YFSETQ. The V end lost 1 base, the J end lost 3 bases, and 7 bases lay between the germline ends. CDR3 DNA: TGCGCCAGCAGCTTGAGTGTGGACTATGGCTACACCTTC. The encoded protein is CASSLSVDYGYTF.

This clone was picked up many times. CDR3 sequence: CASSGEGDRVYGYTF. As DNA, the CDR3 is TGTGCCAGCAGCGGAGAGGGTGACAGGGTCTATGGCTACACCTTC. The rearrangement joins TRBV9 to TRBJ1-2; 7 positions agree with TRBD1. With 3 bases clipped from V and 4 bases from J, the junction kept 9 bases outside the gene matches. This CDR3 contains 15 residues. Germline CDR1 and CDR2: SGDLS and YYNGEE.